These 16 T cell receptor beta chains share one sample of origin, sequenced in a study of T cell repertoires in cytomegalovirus infection (dated by TCRdb to between 2018 and 2021). This sample's treatment or condition label indicates: in vitro stimulation with specific CMV peptide epitopes to enrich CMV-specific T cells. Their specific antigens are unknown. TCRdb lists the instrument as Illumina HiSeq 1500. TCRdb reworked the public reads: Q25 trimming with fastp, MiXCR clone assembly, productive beta chains retained. Each record represents a unique CDR3 protein, reported with the most common genes and DNA among its rows. This sample comprises fewer than 1,000,000 distinct CDR3 sequences, 30% to 40% of them detected only once. The leading ten clones occupy around 15% of the sample. This sample comprised cultured CD8+ T cells from PBMCs, obtained from culture after CMV antigen stimulation. These receptors were collected from a human donor in good health (CMV status not recorded). Some clones in this sample may be carry-over from other donors' samples.

The gene calls are TRBV6-5 and TRBJ1-6; D gene ambiguous. The CDR3 contains 15 residues. V lost 4 bases to trimming and J lost 10 bases, with 17 bases between them. Germline CDR1 is MNHEY and CDR2 is SVGAGI. CDR3 DNA sequence: TGTGCCAGCAGTTTTCGTAGAGAGGGAGGGTCACCCCTCCACTTT. Its protein product is CASSFRREGGSPLHF.

The genes are TRBV6-2 or TRBV6-3 and TRBJ2-7; TRBD2 might be the D (5 bases). Germline CDR1 reads MNHEY; CDR2 reads SVGEGT. V lost 0 bases, J lost 0 bases, and 12 bases lay in between. CDR3 length: 16 amino acids. The DNA of the CDR3 is TGTGCCAGCAGTTACTCTGTGGAGGCCAACTCCTACGAGCAGTACGTC. Translation gives CASSYSVEANSYEQYV.

J is TRBJ1-4 and V is TRBV27; possibly TRBD1 for D (6 bases). The germline CDR1 and CDR2 sequences are MNHEY and SMNVEV (reference sequence). Trimming shortened V by 8 bases and J by 6 bases, and 13 bases separated the two germline ends. This CDR3 spans 13 amino acids. The CDR3 sequence is CASQGLGDEKLFF. CDR3 sequence (DNA): TGTGCCAGCCAGGGGTTAGGGGATGAAAAACTGTTTTTT.

This sequence joins TRBV28 and TRBJ2-5; possible D gene TRBD1, 6 bases. This CDR3 has 18 residues. Trimming left V 8 bases short and J 1 base short, with 26 bases between. Germline CDR1 is MDHEN and CDR2 is SYDVKM. This CDR3 reads CASEVGRQAALSQETQYF. CDR3 in DNA: TGTGCCAGCGAGGTTGGTAGACAGGCCGCGCTTTCCCAAGAGACCCAGTACTTC.

This clonotype was seen ten or more times. V usage is TRBV7-8 and J usage is TRBJ2-5; 9 nucleotides line up with TRBD1. The CDR3 loop spans 16 amino acids. Germline-derived CDR1 and CDR2 are SGHVS and FQNEAQ. Trimming removed 0 bases from V and 5 bases from J; junction bases left unmatched: 7. The chain's CDR3 is CASSLALDRGRETQYF. The DNA of the CDR3 is TGTGCCAGCAGCTTAGCGCTGGACAGGGGCAGGGAGACCCAGTACTTC.

CDR3 in amino acids: CASSTRTGVEQYF. CDR3 DNA sequence: TGTGCCAGCAGTACCCGGACAGGGGTCGAGCAGTACTTC. The J gene is TRBJ2-7, the V gene TRBV27, with 9 positions matching TRBD1. Trimming took 5 bases from V and 6 from J; bases not matched to a gene: 5. This CDR3 comprises 13 residues. Germline CDR1 reads MNHEY; CDR2 reads SMNVEV (reference sequence).

This clonotype showed up many times. The CDR3 spells CASSLPAVGVRNEKLFF. In nucleotides, the CDR3 is TGTGCCAGCAGCTTACCCGCAGTGGGGGTGAGGAATGAAAAACTGTTTTTT. The chain couples TRBV7-2 to TRBJ1-4, with D possibly matching TRBD1 (5 bases). Looked up from germline, CDR1 is SGHTA and CDR2 is FQGNSA. The CDR3 covers 17 residues. V was pared by 2 bases and J by 5 bases, with 18 bases between. Together with reference TRBV7-2 and TRBJ1-4, the CDR3 gives the full variable domain: GAGVSQSPSNKVTEKGKDVELRCDPISGHTALYWYRQSLGQGLEFLIYFQGNSAPDKSGLPSDRFSAERTGGSVSTLTIQRTQQEDSAVYLCASSLPAVGVRNEKLFFGSGTQLSVL.

This clonotype was counted only a few times. This sequence joins TRBV24-1 and TRBJ2-7; TRBD1 is a possible D gene (5 bases). Germline-derived CDR1 and CDR2 are KGHDR and SFDVKD. Trimming pared 5 bases from V and 2 bases from J, leaving 15 bases between. The CDR3 extends over 15 amino acids. The CDR3 loop reads CATSVDIRQPYEQYF. CDR3 coding DNA: TGTGCCACCAGTGTCGATATAAGACAGCCCTACGAGCAGTACTTC.

The CDR3 region is CASSSSDNEGEKLFF. In DNA, the CDR3 is TGTGCCAGCAGCTCCTCGGACAACGAGGGGGAAAAACTGTTTTTT. The rearrangement joins TRBV7-6 to TRBJ1-4, with a possible D match to TRBD1 (5 bases). V lost 4 bases and J 8 bases, leaving 17 bases between the germline ends. The CDR3 sequence is 15 residues long. Germline lookup yields CDR1 SGHVS and CDR2 FNYEAQ.

V gene TRBV10-2 combines with J gene TRBJ1-1, with D unclear. The ends were cut back, 3 bases at V and 1 base at J, with 9 bases in the middle. The CDR3 is made up of 14 amino acids. Germline V CDR1 and CDR2: WSHSY, SAAADI. CDR3 sequence: CASSEYGENTEAFF. The CDR3 DNA is TGCGCCAGCAGTGAATATGGCGAGAACACTGAAGCTTTCTTT.

The chain carries TRBV4-3 and TRBJ1-5; weak D call: TRBD1 (6 bases). This CDR3 is built from 16 residues. The V end lost 0 bases, the J end lost 5 bases, and 14 bases lay between the germline ends. Per the germline V gene, CDR1 is LGHNA and CDR2 is YSLEER. The CDR3 nucleotides are TGCGCCAGCAGCCAAGATTGGGACACAGGGTATCAGCCCCAGCATTTT. Amino acid sequence: CASSQDWDTGYQPQHF.

The rearrangement uses TRBV7-6 and TRBJ2-3; tentative D call: TRBD1 (5 bases). Germline lookup yields CDR1 SGHVS and CDR2 FNYEAQ. V was cut by 3 bases and J by 4 bases, with 8 bases left in between. This CDR3 contains 13 residues. The CDR3 here is CASSFPGPDTQYF. DNA of the CDR3: TGTGCCAGCAGCTTCCCAGGGCCAGATACGCAGTATTTT.

About this clonotype: One junction end does not reproduce the germline sequence, and a read error may be involved. The chain joins TRBV19 to TRBJ1-1; maybe TRBD1 (5 bases). This CDR3 has 15 residues. Germline CDR1 reads LNHDA; CDR2 reads SQIVND (reference sequence). CDR3 in amino acids: CVSINPIRANTEAFF. The DNA of the CDR3 is TGTGTCAGTATAAACCCAATCAGGGCAAACACTGAAGCTTTCTTT.

Here the CDR3 DNA reads TGTGCCAGCAATGAAGTCGGGTCAGGGAGTCGAGGCTACACCTTC. Its translation: CASNEVGSGSRGYTF. V usage is TRBV12-3 or TRBV12-4 and J usage is TRBJ1-2; a weak D match, TRBD1 (5 bases). V dropped 7 bases and J dropped 8 bases, with 23 bases sitting between them. The CDR3 loop spans 15 amino acids.

This clonotype appeared once. The chain combines TRBV10-2 with TRBJ2-7; TRBD2 matches 14 bases. This CDR3 spans 17 amino acids. The trim removed 3 bases at V and 2 bases at J, leaving 6 bases unmatched. CDR1 is WSHSY and CDR2 is SAAADI in the germline V gene. The CDR3 region has the DNA TGCGCCAGCAGTGACCGACTAGCGGGGGGGAAGACCTACGAGCAGTACTTC. Its protein is CASSDRLAGGKTYEQYF.

The chain employs TRBV7-3 and TRBJ1-2, with TRBD1 matching over 8 bases. CDR1 is SGHTA and CDR2 is FQGTGA in the germline V gene. The CDR3 length is 15 residues. V shed 5 bases, J shed 6 bases, and the junction held 11 bases outside the gene matches. The CDR3 bases are TGTGCCAGCAGCGCGCCGGACAGGGAGTCGAATGGCTACACCTTC. Residues: CASSAPDRESNGYTF.